Below are 2 T cell receptor beta chains sequenced from a single sample in a study of blood T cell repertoires in COVID-19. Profiling relied on immunoSEQ multiplex PCR, and the TCRdb table lists in-frame clones only, not all of them. The table records some 230,000 clones, approximately 83% of them present only once. The sample taken for sequencing was peripheral blood. The receptors stem from a woman aged 50 to 65 with acute or convalescent COVID-19.

V is TRBV19 and J is TRBJ2-3; 8 positions agree with TRBD2. J was trimmed by 4 bases and V by 5 bases; bases with no gene match: 8. CDR1 LNHDA and CDR2 SQIVND come from the germline V gene (reference sequence). The CDR3 has 15 amino acids. The CDR3 protein is CASSPGGGLADTQYF. Here the CDR3 DNA reads TGTGCCAGTAGTCCGGGAGGGGGGTTGGCAGATACGCAGTATTTT.

The rearrangement links TRBV12-5 to TRBJ2-1; D uncertain. The V and J ends lost 5 bases and 6 bases respectively, with 14 bases between them. There are 14 residues in the CDR3. From germline, CDR1 is LGHNT and CDR2 FRNRAP. CDR3 residues: CASGAALTGNEQFF. The CDR3 DNA sequence: TGTGCTAGTGGTGCGGCCCTGACGGGCAATGAGCAGTTCTTC.